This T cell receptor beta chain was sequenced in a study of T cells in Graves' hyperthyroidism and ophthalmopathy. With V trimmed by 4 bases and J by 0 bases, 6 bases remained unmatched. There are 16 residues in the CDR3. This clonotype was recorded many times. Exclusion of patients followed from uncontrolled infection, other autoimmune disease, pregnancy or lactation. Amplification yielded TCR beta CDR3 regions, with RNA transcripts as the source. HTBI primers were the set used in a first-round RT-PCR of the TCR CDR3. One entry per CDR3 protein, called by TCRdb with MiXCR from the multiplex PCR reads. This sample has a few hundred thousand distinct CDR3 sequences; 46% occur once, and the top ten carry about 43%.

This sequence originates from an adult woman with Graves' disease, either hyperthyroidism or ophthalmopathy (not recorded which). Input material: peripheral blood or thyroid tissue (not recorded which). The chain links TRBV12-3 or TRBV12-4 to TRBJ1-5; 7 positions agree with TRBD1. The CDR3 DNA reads TGTGCCAGCAGTTCCGAGACAGGGTATAGCAATCAGCCCCAGCATTTT. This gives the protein CASSSETGYSNQPQHF.